The 26 T cell receptor beta chains below were found in one sample sequenced in a study of blood T cell repertoires in COVID-19. The protocol was immunoSEQ multiplex PCR, while the TCRdb copy is restricted to in-frame clones and leaves out a portion. The sample has roughly 200,000 clones; over 70% are singletons. The specimen was peripheral blood. The receptors stem from a woman aged 80 or older with acute or convalescent COVID-19.

This clone was seen more than once but under ten times. This chain links TRBV5-1 with TRBJ2-1; 8 bases match TRBD2. Germline-derived CDR1 and CDR2 are SGHRS and YFSETQ. The CDR3 length is 17 residues. V was clipped by 4 bases and J by 7 bases; unmatched bases: 16. CDR3 DNA: TGCGCCAGCAGCGCGCTTAACGGGAGGGCTGGGGGGAATGAGCAGTTCTTC. Translating gives CASSALNGRAGGNEQFF. Looking up the rest from reference TRBV5-1 and TRBJ2-1 gives the full variable domain: KAGVTQTPRYLIKTRGQQVTLSCSPISGHRSVSWYQQTPGQGLQFLFEYFSETQRNKGNFPGRFSGRQFSNSRSEMNVSTLELGDSALYLCASSALNGRAGGNEQFFGPGTRLTVL.

This clone was detected only a few times. V is TRBV3-1 (or the pseudogene TRBV3-2) and J is TRBJ1-2, with 8 bases identical to TRBD1. This CDR3 has 17 residues. Per germline, CDR1 LGHDT and CDR2 YNNKEL (reference sequence). The J segment lost 2 bases and the V segment lost 0 bases, leaving 8 bases of the junction unmatched. The CDR3 DNA is TGTGCCAGCAGCCAAGATGCAACAGGGGGGAGAAACTATGGCTACACCTTC. This codes for CASSQDATGGRNYGYTF.

The gene calls are TRBV10-3 and TRBJ1-4; TRBD1 matches at 9 bases. V dropped 6 bases and J dropped 5; count of bases not matched to a gene: 4. Per germline, CDR1 ENHRY and CDR2 SYGVKD. The CDR3 has 14 residues. The CDR3 DNA reads TGTGCCATCAGAGACAGGGGGTTAAATGAAAAACTGTTTTTT. Protein sequence: CAIRDRGLNEKLFF.

The J gene is TRBJ2-5, the V gene TRBV3-1 (or the pseudogene TRBV3-2); 7 bases line up with TRBD2. Trimming removed 3 bases from V and 0 bases from J; junction bases left unmatched: 4. This CDR3 has 15 amino acids. The germline V gene encodes CDR1 LGHDT and CDR2 YNNKEL (reference sequence). The DNA of the CDR3 is TGTGCCAGCAGCCATAGCGGGCCTTACCAAGAGACCCAGTACTTC. This translates into CASSHSGPYQETQYF.

The chain combines TRBV7-2 with TRBJ1-5; 7 nucleotides line up with TRBD1. Germline V gene data show CDR1 as SGHTA and CDR2 as FQGNSA. V shed 1 base and J 1 base; nucleotides not matched to a gene: 1. The CDR3 totals 15 residues. The CDR3 protein is CASSLDRGSNQPQHF. In nucleotides, the CDR3 is TGTGCCAGCAGCTTAGACAGGGGAAGCAATCAGCCCCAGCATTTT.

The DNA of the CDR3 is TGCAGCGTTACCGGACAGGGCGTCATCGAGTTCTTC. Its protein is CSVTGQGVIEFF. This chain uses TRBV29-1 with TRBJ2-1; 8 bases are a match to TRBD1. The germline V gene has CDR1 SQVTM and CDR2 ANQGSEA. Germline trimming cut 5 bases from V and 14 bases from J; bases unmatched to any gene: 11. CDR3 length: 12 amino acids.

The chain uses TRBV24-1 and TRBJ1-1, with D maybe TRBD1 (6 bases). Germline assignment: CDR1 KGHDR and CDR2 SFDVKD. The V gene lost 2 bases and the J gene lost 8 bases, with 11 bases spanning the gap. The CDR3 is 13 residues long. CDR3 protein: CATSDYRTGEAFF. In DNA form, the CDR3 reads TGTGCCACCAGTGATTATAGAACAGGGGAAGCTTTCTTT.

This clone was recorded at least ten times. DNA of the CDR3: TGTGCCAGCAGCTTAAGCGGGGGGAGAGATACGCAGTATTTT. Its translation is CASSLSGGRDTQYF. The chain joins TRBV7-2 to TRBJ2-3; 9 nucleotides align to TRBD2. Germline V lookup: CDR1 SGHTA, CDR2 FQGNSA. V lost 2 bases, J lost 5 bases, and 2 bases stayed unmatched. The CDR3 loop spans 14 amino acids.

The V call is TRBV11-1, the J call TRBJ2-4, with D possibly TRBD2 on 6 matching bases. Germline CDR1 and CDR2: SGHAT and FQDESV (reference sequence). With 4 bases removed from V and 3 bases from J, the gap between germline ends came to 13 bases. This CDR3 is 15 amino acids long. This CDR3 is CASSSSGAVKNIQYF. Written as DNA, the CDR3 is TGTGCCAGCAGCTCTTCGGGAGCGGTCAAAAACATTCAGTACTTC.

The V call is TRBV9, the J call TRBJ1-4, with a tentative D call TRBD1 (6 bases). V was trimmed by 3 bases and J by 4 bases, leaving 10 bases between them. Germline CDR1 reads SGDLS; CDR2 reads YYNGEE. CDR3 length: 14 residues. The CDR3, as DNA: TGTGCCAGCAGCGAGGGGGTGGGTAATGAAAAACTGTTTTTT. Its protein is CASSEGVGNEKLFF.

V and J are TRBV7-9 and TRBJ2-3; a possible D gene is TRBD2 (7 bases). This CDR3 is 16 amino acids long. Trimming took off 7 bases at V and 2 bases at J, with 19 bases between the two ends. Germline CDR1 reads SEHNR; CDR2 reads FQNEAQ (reference sequence). CDR3 sequence reads: CASTNSLAGATDTQYF. CDR3 in DNA: TGTGCCAGCACCAATTCTTTGGCGGGGGCCACAGATACGCAGTATTTT.

CDR3 amino acids: CASSPGTWERRATEAFF. DNA of the CDR3: TGCGCCAGCAGCCCCGGGACTTGGGAGAGGAGGGCCACTGAAGCTTTCTTT. This chain connects TRBV5-1 to TRBJ1-1; a possible D gene is TRBD1 (5 bases). Germline V gene lookup returns CDR1 SGHRS and CDR2 YFSETQ. The V and J ends lost 4 bases and 4 bases respectively, with 23 bases between them. The CDR3 loop spans 17 amino acids.

This clone appeared a few times. CDR3: CASSYQVYSNQPQHF. DNA for the CDR3: TGTGCCAGCAGTTATCAGGTGTATAGCAATCAGCCCCAGCATTTT. The chain links TRBV5-6 to TRBJ1-5; D remains unclear. Per germline, CDR1 SGHDT and CDR2 YYEEEE. V shed 5 bases and J shed 0 bases, with 12 bases lying between them. CDR3 length: 15 amino acids.

Comments on this clone: The same CDR3 arises from other DNA sequences in this sample as well. V gene TRBV2 combines with J gene TRBJ1-2, with D hard to call. Trimming took 0 bases from V and 2 from J, leaving 7 bases between them. The CDR3 loop spans 14 amino acids. Per germline, CDR1 SNHLY and CDR2 FYNNEI. CDR3 sequence (DNA): TGTGCCAGCAGTGAAGCCCGGGGAAACTATGGCTACACCTTC. It is translated as CASSEARGNYGYTF.

This CDR3 is CAISESVRDIYF. The CDR3, as DNA: TGTGCCATCAGTGAGTCCGTTCGAGACATATATTTT. The chain recombines TRBV10-3 with TRBJ1-3, with D hard to call. The V end was cut by 0 bases, the J end by 12 bases, with 9 bases between. Looked up from germline, CDR1 is ENHRY and CDR2 is SYGVKD. There are 12 residues in the CDR3.

In nucleotides, the CDR3 is TGCGCCAGCAGCCAAGTGGCTAGGATAAACACTGAAGCTTTCTTT. This codes for CASSQVARINTEAFF. The chain recombines TRBV4-1 with TRBJ1-1, with D unresolved. The germline V and J ends were trimmed by 1 base and 2 bases, with 11 bases remaining between them. Germline V gene lookup returns CDR1 MGHRA and CDR2 YSYEKL. This CDR3 contains 15 residues.

V is TRBV6-5 and J is TRBJ1-5; D not resolved. From germline, CDR1 is MNHEY and CDR2 SVGAGI. The V end lost 7 bases, the J end lost 4 bases, and 11 bases lay between the germline ends. The CDR3 contains 13 residues. CDR3 DNA sequence: TGTGCCAGCACCGGGAAGCCTAATCAGCCCCAGCATTTT. This translates into CASTGKPNQPQHF.

This rearrangement joins TRBV7-2 to TRBJ1-4, with D tentatively TRBD1 (6 bases). The CDR3 extends over 14 amino acids. CDR1 and CDR2 from the germline V gene are SGHTA and FQGNSA. Trimming pared 1 base from V and 10 bases from J, leaving 13 bases between. The CDR3 is CASSLGVDSGKLFF. In DNA form, the CDR3 reads TGTGCCAGCAGCTTAGGGGTGGACAGCGGAAAACTGTTTTTT.

This rearrangement joins TRBV10-2 to TRBJ1-2; D perhaps matches TRBD1 (6 bases). V dropped 5 bases and J dropped 3 bases, with 10 bases sitting between them. There are 13 residues in the CDR3. CDR1 is WSHSY, CDR2 SAAADI, per germline. The CDR3 DNA reads as TGCGCCAGCAGTCAACAGGGAGACTATGGCTACACCTTC. Protein product: CASSQQGDYGYTF.

V usage is TRBV4-2 and J usage is TRBJ1-2; 9 bases agree with TRBD1. The CDR3 runs 15 residues. Looked up from germline, CDR1 is LGHNA and CDR2 is YNFKEQ. After removal of 4 bases from V and 8 bases from J, the junction contained 11 bases not matched to a gene. DNA for the CDR3: TGTGCCAGCAGCCCTCCGGACAGGGGTTCAGAGGGCTACACCTTC. This gives the protein CASSPPDRGSEGYTF.

This chain connects TRBV10-3 to TRBJ1-2, with a possible D match to TRBD1 (5 bases). CDR1 and CDR2 (germline): ENHRY, SYGVKD. Trimming pared 10 bases from V and 2 bases from J, leaving 20 bases between. The CDR3 spans 15 residues. The DNA of the CDR3 is TGTGCCACCACCCCGCCAGGGCGGTCCAACTATGGCTACACCTTC. Protein product: CATTPPGRSNYGYTF.

This sequence joins TRBV5-1 and TRBJ2-7, with D tentatively TRBD1 (6 bases). Germline CDR1 is SGHRS and CDR2 is YFSETQ. The CDR3 covers 14 residues. Trimming stripped 1 base from V and 2 bases from J, with 10 bases between. The CDR3 DNA reads as TGCGCCAGCAGCTTGTGGCAGGGGCCCTACGAGCAGTACTTC. Its protein product is CASSLWQGPYEQYF. Full variable domain (rest looked up from reference TRBV5-1 and TRBJ2-7): KAGVTQTPRYLIKTRGQQVTLSCSPISGHRSVSWYQQTPGQGLQFLFEYFSETQRNKGNFPGRFSGRQFSNSRSEMNVSTLELGDSALYLCASSLWQGPYEQYFGPGTRLTVT.

V is TRBV9 and J is TRBJ2-1, with 8 bases matching TRBD2. The V segment lost 0 bases and the J segment 3 bases; nucleotides outside the gene matches: 2. Germline CDR1 reads SGDLS; CDR2 reads YYNGEE. The CDR3 consists of 15 residues. The CDR3 coding sequence is TGTGCCAGCAGCGTAGAACTAGCGGACTACAATGAGCAGTTCTTC. Translated, it gives CASSVELADYNEQFF.

The V call is TRBV9, the J call TRBJ2-2; D remains unclear. This CDR3 is 16 amino acids long. Germline V gives CDR1 SGDLS, CDR2 YYNGEE. The V and J ends lost 0 bases and 1 base respectively, with 10 bases between them. The CDR3 coding sequence is TGTGCCAGCAGCGTAGGAAGGAGAATGAACACCGGGGAGCTGTTTTTT. Translation: CASSVGRRMNTGELFF.

The V call is TRBV7-6, the J call TRBJ2-1; 13 nucleotides match TRBD2. V trimming: 5 bases; J trimming: 8 bases; junction bases outside the gene matches: 9. This CDR3 is 16 amino acids long. CDR1 is SGHVS and CDR2 is FNYEAQ in the germline V gene. Written as DNA, the CDR3 is TGTGCCAGCAGCGACCCTACTAGCGGGGGGGCCCATGAGCAGTTCTTC. Encoded protein: CASSDPTSGGAHEQFF.

The CDR3 protein is CATRGGPGFGELFF. The CDR3 DNA is TGTGCCACTCGGGGGGGCCCAGGATTTGGGGAGCTGTTTTTT. The V and J genes are TRBV6-6 and TRBJ2-2; 8 bases agree with TRBD2. V shed 10 bases and J 8 bases; nucleotides not matched to a gene: 12. Germline loops: CDR1 MNHNY, CDR2 SVGAGI (reference sequence). The CDR3 runs to 14 residues.